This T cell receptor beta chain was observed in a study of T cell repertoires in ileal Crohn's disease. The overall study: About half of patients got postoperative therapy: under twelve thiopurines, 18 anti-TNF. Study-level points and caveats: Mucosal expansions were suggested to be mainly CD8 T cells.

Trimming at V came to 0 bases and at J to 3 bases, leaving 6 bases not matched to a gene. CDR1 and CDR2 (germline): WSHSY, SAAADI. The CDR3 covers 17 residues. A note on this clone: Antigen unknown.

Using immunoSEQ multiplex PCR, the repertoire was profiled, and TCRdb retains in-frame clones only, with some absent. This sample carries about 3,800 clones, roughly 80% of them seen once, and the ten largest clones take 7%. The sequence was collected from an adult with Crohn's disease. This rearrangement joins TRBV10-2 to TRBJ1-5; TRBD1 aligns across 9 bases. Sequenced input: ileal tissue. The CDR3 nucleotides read TGCGCCAGCAGTGAGTCGATGGGGACAGGGAACAATCAGCCCCAGCATTTT. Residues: CASSESMGTGNNQPQHF.